A single sample gave rise to the 9 T cell receptor beta chains below, sequenced in a study of T cell repertoires in cytomegalovirus infection (dated 2019 in TCRdb). For sequencing, an Illumina HiSeq 1500 was employed. Using fastp at Q25 and MiXCR, TCRdb reprocessed the public reads and kept productive beta chains. For every CDR3 protein sequence, its rows merge into one entry that carries the most common genes and DNA. This sample holds some 700,000 distinct CDR3 sequences; approximately 40% were observed only once. Roughly 2.9% of the sample is taken by the ten largest. The source material was PBMCs. The receptors were sampled from a human donor in good health (CMV status not recorded). Some clones in this sample may be carry-over from other donors' samples.

V is TRBV6-5 and J is TRBJ1-4, with D perhaps TRBD1 (5 bases). The germline V gene has CDR1 MNHEY and CDR2 SVGAGI. The CDR3 runs 18 residues. Trimming cost V 2 bases and J 4 bases, with 20 bases left between them. This CDR3 reads CASSYRGRRGYSNEKLFF. The CDR3 bases are TGTGCCAGCAGTTACAGGGGTAGGAGGGGATATAGTAATGAAAAACTGTTTTTT.

This clonotype came up a few times. The chain has TRBV19 and TRBJ1-1; D gene uncertain. The CDR3 runs 12 residues. Per germline, CDR1 LNHDA and CDR2 SQIVND (reference sequence). V lost 7 bases to trimming and J lost 1 base, with 7 bases between them. The CDR3, as DNA: TGTGCCAGTACATGGCGGAACACTGAAGCTTTCTTT. It specifies CASTWRNTEAFF.

This clonotype has only a few counts. This rearrangement joins TRBV4-2 to TRBJ2-3, with 9 bases lining up with TRBD2. Unmatched junction bases numbered 10, after V lost 4 bases and J lost 5 bases. The CDR3 runs to 16 residues. Germline V gene lookup returns CDR1 LGHNA and CDR2 YNFKEQ. The CDR3 loop is CASSLGGGGAGDTQYF. DNA of the CDR3: TGTGCCAGCAGCCTTGGAGGCGGGGGGGCTGGAGATACGCAGTATTTT.

In its sample, this clonotype was seen a few times. This chain connects TRBV19 to TRBJ1-3, with D tentatively TRBD1 (6 bases). The CDR3 has 15 amino acids. Germline V gives CDR1 LNHDA, CDR2 SQIVND (reference sequence). Deletions cut 9 bases from V and 0 bases from J, with 15 bases between. CDR3 bases: TGTGCCAGCCGACAGGACGAGCTCTCTGGAAACACCATATATTTT. Translation: CASRQDELSGNTIYF.

V gene TRBV12-3 or TRBV12-4 combines with J gene TRBJ1-2; 7 bases are shared with TRBD1. This CDR3 comprises 16 residues. The trim removed 6 bases at V and 0 bases at J, leaving 10 bases unmatched. CDR3 sequence: CASRFRDRSSNYGYTF. DNA for the CDR3: TGTGCCAGCAGATTCCGGGACAGAAGCTCTAACTATGGCTACACCTTC.

With respect to this clonotype: A much more abundant neighbour one base away suggests this may be a read error. V gene TRBV7-2 combines with J gene TRBJ2-5; TRBD1 aligns across 8 bases. The CDR3 extends over 14 amino acids. Germline V gives CDR1 SGHTA, CDR2 FQGNSA. The V segment lost 4 bases and the J segment 6 bases; nucleotides outside the gene matches: 7. The CDR3, as DNA: TGTGCCAGCAGCTCACAAGGACAGGGAAAGACCCAGTACTTC. This gives the protein CASSSQGQGKTQYF.

This clonotype was seen a few times. V and J are TRBV6-1 and TRBJ1-1, with TRBD1 identical over 8 bases. Germline V lookup: CDR1 MNHNS, CDR2 SASEGT. This CDR3 spans 13 amino acids. V was clipped by 6 bases and J by 11 bases; unmatched bases: 11. CDR3 in amino acids: CASREPGGLRAFF. The CDR3 nucleotides read TGTGCCAGCAGAGAGCCAGGGGGCTTGAGGGCTTTCTTT.

This clonotype has more than one count but fewer than ten. The chain recombines TRBV30 with TRBJ2-1; D not certain. The germline gives CDR1 GTSNPN, CDR2 SVGIG (reference sequence). This CDR3 is 13 amino acids long. Trimming stripped 2 bases from V and 6 bases from J, with 11 bases between. CDR3 DNA sequence: TGTGCCTGGAGTTGGGGTGGGTCCAATGAGCAGTTCTTC. This sequence encodes CAWSWGGSNEQFF.

This clonotype was seen more than once but under ten times. The V call is TRBV19, the J call TRBJ1-1; D perhaps matches TRBD1 (6 bases). Germline CDR1 reads LNHDA; CDR2 reads SQIVND (reference sequence). The V end was cut by 6 bases, the J end by 0 bases, with 11 bases between. The CDR3 totals 14 residues. This CDR3 is CASRGAGMNTEAFF. The CDR3 DNA sequence: TGTGCCAGTAGGGGGGCAGGGATGAACACTGAAGCTTTCTTT.